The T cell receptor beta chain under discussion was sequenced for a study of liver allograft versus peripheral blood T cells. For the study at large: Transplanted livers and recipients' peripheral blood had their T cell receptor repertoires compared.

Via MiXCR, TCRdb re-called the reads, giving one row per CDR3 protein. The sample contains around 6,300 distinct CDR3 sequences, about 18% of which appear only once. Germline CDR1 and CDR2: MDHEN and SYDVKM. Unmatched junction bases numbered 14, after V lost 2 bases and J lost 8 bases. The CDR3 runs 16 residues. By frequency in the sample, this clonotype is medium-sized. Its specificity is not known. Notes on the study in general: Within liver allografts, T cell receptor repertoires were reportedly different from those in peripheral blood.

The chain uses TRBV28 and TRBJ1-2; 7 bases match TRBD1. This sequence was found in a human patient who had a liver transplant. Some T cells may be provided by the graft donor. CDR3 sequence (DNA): TGTGCCAGCAGTTTAGGCCCAGGGGGGCCCAGTAGAGGCTACACCTTC. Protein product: CASSLGPGGPSRGYTF.